The clone carrying this T cell receptor (beta chain) appeared once. The target antigen is unknown. CDR3 size: 17 residues. Germline V gene data show CDR1 as LNHDA and CDR2 as SQIVND (reference sequence). Unmatched junction bases numbered 15, after V lost 8 bases and J lost 3 bases. Peripheral blood was collected from the related graft donor on the marrow donation day. Clones were sequenced by immunoSEQ multiplex PCR, and TCRdb holds only the in-frame ones, with some missing. There are roughly 18,000 clones in the sample; around four fifths occur only once, and about 9.1% lies in the top ten. These data come from a study of T cells after posttransplantation cyclophosphamide. Study-wide points: Donor-recipient repertoire similarity was low at 1-2 months, rising over year one.

The sequenced sample was memory CD4+ T cells sorted from blood. The chain has TRBV19 and TRBJ2-2, with 7 bases aligning to TRBD2. This sequence was found in a man in his thirties or forties in good health and a related stem cell transplant donor. DNA for the CDR3: TGTGCCAGTGCGGGGGACCCAACCGGGGTCTACACCGGGGAGCTGTTTTTT. Its protein is CASAGDPTGVYTGELFF.